Sample share makes the clone carrying this TCR beta chain medium-sized (0.01 to 0.1%). Its antigen is unknown. Treatment noted: around 19 received Ad26.COV2.S at low or high dose, single or two shots; roughly five received placebo; per-sample allocation not given. Day 63 after the first vaccine or placebo injection was the time point for sampling. This Boston cohort included adults aged 18-55 years. An Ad26 vector was used to express Wuhan-strain SARS-CoV-2 spike as the vaccine. The CDR3 is 16 amino acids. Trimming pared 2 bases from V and 7 bases from J, leaving 17 bases between. Looked up from germline, CDR1 is MNHEY and CDR2 is SMNVEV (reference sequence). The data are from a study of Ad26.COV2.S vaccination and SARS-CoV-2 variants. Study-wide findings and caveats: In TCR breadth and depth analyses, total T cell responses may have been underestimated.

Repertoires were generated with immunoSEQ multiplex PCR, while TCRdb's copy carries only in-frame clones and drops some. Of some 340,000 clones listed, around 85% are singletons. The receptor was isolated from a person between 18 and 60 years old who received the Ad26.COV2.S COVID-19 vaccine or a placebo. Here the sequenced sample was peripheral blood, taken in a trial of Ad26.COV2.S vaccine versus placebo. The rearrangement uses TRBV27 and TRBJ1-4; no reliable D call. The chain's CDR3 is CASSLSGGDRREKLFF. The DNA of the CDR3 is TGTGCCAGCAGTTTAAGCGGCGGGGATCGGCGTGAAAAACTGTTTTTT.